Presented here are 6 T cell receptor beta chains from one specimen sequenced in a study of T-cell reconstitution after alpha-beta-depleted transplantation in children. Unique molecular identifiers were used in preparing the TCRbeta library. TCRdb reanalysed the PCR reads using MiXCR and keeps one entry per CDR3 protein. The sample lists around 450,000 distinct CDR3 sequences, roughly 16% occurring once. Sequencing used PBMCs, mostly from graft donor cells, obtained 360 days after TCRalphabeta/CD19-depleted stem cell transplant. These receptors all come from a boy in the first two years of life who had a stem cell transplant for Wiskott-Aldrich syndrome, so the T cells may come from the graft donor.

The CDR3 nucleotides read TGTGCCAGCAGCCAATTTCCTGGCGGCATTCAGTACTTC. This sequence encodes CASSQFPGGIQYF. V is TRBV3-1 and J is TRBJ2-4; D is ambiguous. The germline gives CDR1 LGHDT, CDR2 YNNKEL (reference sequence). CDR3 size: 13 residues. V was pared by 2 bases and J by 9 bases, with 11 bases between.

This clonotype came up a few times. V and J are TRBV20-1 and TRBJ2-5; maybe TRBD2 (6 bases). Trimming stripped 0 bases from V and 5 bases from J, with 25 bases between. The length of the CDR3 is 18 residues. The germline V gene has CDR1 DFQATT and CDR2 SNEGSKA (reference sequence). In DNA, the CDR3 is TGCAGTGCTAGAGATCGGCGGGGTCGGGTGGGGTTAAGGGAGACCCAGTACTTC. Its translation: CSARDRRGRVGLRETQYF.

The sample holds a few counts of this clonotype. The chain uses TRBV11-3 and TRBJ2-2; D is undetermined. V gave up 10 bases and J gave up 0 bases, with 12 bases separating them. This CDR3 spans 14 amino acids. CDR1 SGHNT and CDR2 YENEEA come from the germline V gene. Written as DNA, the CDR3 is TGTGCCATCAAGACGCCCTCGAACACCGGGGAGCTGTTTTTT. Its translation: CAIKTPSNTGELFF.

The chain joins TRBV21-1 to TRBJ2-7; no DNA check was done on the table's D call, TRBD2. TRBV21-1 is a recognized pseudogene. The CDR3 loop spans 17 amino acids. DNA of the CDR3: TGTGCCAGCAGCAAGGGAGGTGGGAGCGGGAGCTCCTACGAGCAGTACTTC. It translates to CASSKGGGSGSSYEQYF.

V usage is TRBV20-1 and J usage is TRBJ2-1, with 11 positions matching TRBD2. The CDR3 covers 14 residues. Germline-derived CDR1 and CDR2 are DFQATT and SNEGSKA (reference sequence). After removal of 6 bases from V and 6 bases from J, the junction contained 7 bases not matched to a gene. The CDR3 nucleotides read TGCAGTGCCAGACTAGCGGGGATTCGCAATGAGCAGTTCTTC. This translates into CSARLAGIRNEQFF.

The chain has TRBV11-3 and TRBJ2-2, with 9 positions matching TRBD2. V lost 3 bases to trimming and J lost 5 bases; unmatched junction nucleotides: 4. The V gene's germline CDR1 is SGHNT and CDR2 YENEEA. This CDR3 contains 15 residues. CDR3 nucleotides: TGTGCCAGCAGCTTGGGACTAGCCGAAACCGGGGAGCTGTTTTTT. It codes for CASSLGLAETGELFF.